This T cell receptor beta chain was sequenced for a study of beta chain features in type 1 diabetes. General observations from the study: Shorter TCRB CDR3s, moderately but significantly so, marked every one of the four CD4+ subsets in Type 1 diabetes patients.

This CDR3 has 13 residues. V lost 1 base and J lost 3, with 7 bases in between. Germline CDR1 reads SEHNR; CDR2 reads FQNEAQ (reference sequence). As for this clone: Its antigen is as yet unknown.

The sequenced template was cDNA made from the entire isolated RNA. TCRdb keeps only in-frame clones here, not all; method: immunoSEQ multiplex PCR. The sample carries some 350,000 clones, 9.5% to 10% recorded once. The V call is TRBV7-9, the J call TRBJ2-7, with D hard to call. Sequencing input: central memory CD4+ T cells from blood. The clonotype comes from a man between 25 and 39 years old with type 1 diabetes. In DNA, the CDR3 is TGTGCCAGCAGCTTAGGGGAACGCTACGAGCAGTACTTC. Translating gives CASSLGERYEQYF.